Each of the 6 T cell receptor beta chains below was sequenced from the same sample in a study of graft-versus-host responses after intestinal transplantation. Clones were read by immunoSEQ multiplex PCR, and TCRdb kept only the in-frame ones, dropping some. Of approximately 94,000 clones listed, roughly 84% are singletons. No antigens are known for them. This sample comprised unstimulated CD4+ T cells sorted from spleen or lymph node cells, obtained before transplant. The receptors here all came from a human donor who was the organ donor for an intestinal transplant.

This chain links TRBV6-6 with TRBJ1-2; a possible D gene is TRBD1 (6 bases). The germline V gene has CDR1 MNHNY and CDR2 SVGAGI (reference sequence). This CDR3 has 11 amino acids. V lost 6 bases and J 8 bases, leaving 10 bases between the germline ends. In DNA, the CDR3 is TGTGCCAGCAGCTCAGGGGTAGGCTACACCTTC. It specifies CASSSGVGYTF.

V and J are TRBV2 and TRBJ2-6; TRBD1 agrees at 8 bases. CDR3 length: 16 residues. Germline loops: CDR1 SNHLY, CDR2 FYNNEI. V shed 4 bases, J shed 4 bases, and the junction held 6 bases outside the gene matches. CDR3: CASSAHRGAGANVLTF. The CDR3 bases are TGTGCCAGCAGTGCGCACAGGGGGGCCGGGGCCAACGTCCTGACTTTC.

A single count supports this clone. CDR3 nucleotides: TGTGCCAGTAGTATCTCCGGGAACACTGAAGCTTTCTTT. This encodes CASSISGNTEAFF. The rearrangement links TRBV19 to TRBJ1-1; D is unresolved. V was clipped by 3 bases and J by 1 base, with 6 bases between them. Germline V gives CDR1 LNHDA, CDR2 SQIVND (reference sequence). The CDR3 runs to 13 residues.

The rearrangement joins TRBV6-5 to TRBJ1-6; D ambiguous. The V gene's germline CDR1 is MNHEY and CDR2 SVGAGI. This CDR3 region has 15 residues. V was pared by 0 bases and J by 9 bases, with 12 bases between. CDR3 DNA: TGTGCCAGCAGTTACTCCGCCGGTCAGGTTTCACCCCTCCACTTT. As protein: CASSYSAGQVSPLHF.

CDR3 bases: TGTGCCAGTAGTCCCTCCCCCACGGGGGCTGGGGAGACCCAGTACTTC. Amino acid sequence: CASSPSPTGAGETQYF. The chain joins TRBV19 to TRBJ2-5, with D perhaps given as TRBD1 or TRBD2 (6 bases each). CDR1 and CDR2 (germline): LNHDA, SQIVND (reference sequence). The CDR3 length is 16 residues. With 5 bases removed from V and 5 bases from J, the gap between germline ends came to 21 bases.

The rearrangement joins TRBV6-5 to TRBJ1-1; no definite D call. V lost 7 bases, J lost 6 bases, and 15 bases lay in between. This CDR3 is 13 amino acids long. The germline V gene has CDR1 MNHEY and CDR2 SVGAGI. The DNA of the CDR3 is TGTGCCAGCAAACCCCCCGGGTTTTCTGAAGCTTTCTTT. Translation gives CASKPPGFSEAFF.